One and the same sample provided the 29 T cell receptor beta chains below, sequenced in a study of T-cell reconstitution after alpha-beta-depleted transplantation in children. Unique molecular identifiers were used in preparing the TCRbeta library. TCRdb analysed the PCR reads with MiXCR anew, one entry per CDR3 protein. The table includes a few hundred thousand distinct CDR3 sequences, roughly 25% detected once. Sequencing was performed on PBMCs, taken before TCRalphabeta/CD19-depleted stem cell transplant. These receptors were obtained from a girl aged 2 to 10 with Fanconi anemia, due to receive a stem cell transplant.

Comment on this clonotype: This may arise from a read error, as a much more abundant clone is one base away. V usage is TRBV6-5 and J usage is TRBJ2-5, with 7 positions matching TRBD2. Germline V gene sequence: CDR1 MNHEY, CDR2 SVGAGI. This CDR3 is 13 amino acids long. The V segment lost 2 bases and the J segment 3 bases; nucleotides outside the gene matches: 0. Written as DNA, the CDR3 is TGTGCCAGCAGTTACGGGGGGGAAGAGACCCAGTACTTC. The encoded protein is CASSYGGEETQYF.

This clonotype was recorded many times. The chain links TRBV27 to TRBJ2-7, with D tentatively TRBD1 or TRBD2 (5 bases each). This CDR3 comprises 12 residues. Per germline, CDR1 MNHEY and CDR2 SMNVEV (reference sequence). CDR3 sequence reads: CAVGVSGYEQYF. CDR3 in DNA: TGTGCTGTGGGGGTCTCTGGCTACGAGCAGTACTTC.

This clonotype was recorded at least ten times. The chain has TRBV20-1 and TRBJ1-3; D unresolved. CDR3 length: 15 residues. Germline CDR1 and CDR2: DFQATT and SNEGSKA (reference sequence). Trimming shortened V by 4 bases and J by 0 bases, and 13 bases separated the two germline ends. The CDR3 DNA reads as TGCAGTGCTACCCCGGACGCAAACTCTGGAAACACCATATATTTT. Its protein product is CSATPDANSGNTIYF.

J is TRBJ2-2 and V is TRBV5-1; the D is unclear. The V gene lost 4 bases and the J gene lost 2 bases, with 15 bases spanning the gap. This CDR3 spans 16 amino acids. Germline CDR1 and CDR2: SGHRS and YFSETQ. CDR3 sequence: CASSQMLGRNTGELFF. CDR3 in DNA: TGCGCCAGCAGCCAGATGTTGGGTCGTAACACCGGGGAGCTGTTTTTT.

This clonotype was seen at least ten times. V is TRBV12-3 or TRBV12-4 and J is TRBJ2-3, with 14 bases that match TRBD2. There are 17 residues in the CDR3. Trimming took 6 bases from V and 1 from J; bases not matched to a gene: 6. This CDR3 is CASRGLAGDIRTDTQYF. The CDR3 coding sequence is TGTGCCAGCAGGGGACTAGCGGGAGATATACGCACAGATACGCAGTATTTT.

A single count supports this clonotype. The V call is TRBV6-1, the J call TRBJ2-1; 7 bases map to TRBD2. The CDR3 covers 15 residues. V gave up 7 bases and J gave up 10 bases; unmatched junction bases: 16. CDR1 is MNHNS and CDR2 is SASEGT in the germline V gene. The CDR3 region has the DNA TGTGCCAGCAAGTCCCACAGCGGGATATTGAACGAGCAGTTCTTC. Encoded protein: CASKSHSGILNEQFF.

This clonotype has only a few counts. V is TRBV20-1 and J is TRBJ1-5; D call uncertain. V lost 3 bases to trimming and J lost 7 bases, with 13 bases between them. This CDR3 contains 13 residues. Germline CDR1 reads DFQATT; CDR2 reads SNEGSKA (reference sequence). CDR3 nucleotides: TGCAGTGCTAGGAAGGTGTCCCCCCAGCCCCAGCATTTT. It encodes CSARKVSPQPQHF.

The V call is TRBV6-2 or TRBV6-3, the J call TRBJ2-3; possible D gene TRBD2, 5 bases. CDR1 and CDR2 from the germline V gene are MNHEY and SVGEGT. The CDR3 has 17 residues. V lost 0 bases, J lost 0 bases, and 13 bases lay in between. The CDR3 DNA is TGTGCCAGCAGTTACTCTAGTGAGGGCCGGAGCACAGATACGCAGTATTTT. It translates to CASSYSSEGRSTDTQYF.

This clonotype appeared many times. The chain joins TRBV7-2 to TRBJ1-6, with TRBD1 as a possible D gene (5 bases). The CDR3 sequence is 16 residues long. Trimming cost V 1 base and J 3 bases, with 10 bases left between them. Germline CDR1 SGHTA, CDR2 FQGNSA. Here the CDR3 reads CASSLETALYNSPLHF. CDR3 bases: TGTGCCAGCAGCTTAGAGACAGCGCTCTATAATTCACCCCTCCACTTT.

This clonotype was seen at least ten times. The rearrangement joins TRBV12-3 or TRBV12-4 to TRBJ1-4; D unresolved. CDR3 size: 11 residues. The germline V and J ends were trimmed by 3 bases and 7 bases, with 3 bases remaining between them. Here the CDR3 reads CASSLSEKLFF. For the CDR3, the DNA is TGTGCCAGCAGTTTGAGTGAAAAACTGTTTTTT.

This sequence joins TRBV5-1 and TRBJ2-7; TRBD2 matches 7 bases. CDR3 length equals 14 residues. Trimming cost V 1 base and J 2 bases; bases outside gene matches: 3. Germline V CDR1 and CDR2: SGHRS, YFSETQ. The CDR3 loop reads CASSLRGVPYEQYF. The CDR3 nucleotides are TGCGCCAGCAGCTTGCGGGGGGTGCCCTACGAGCAGTACTTC.

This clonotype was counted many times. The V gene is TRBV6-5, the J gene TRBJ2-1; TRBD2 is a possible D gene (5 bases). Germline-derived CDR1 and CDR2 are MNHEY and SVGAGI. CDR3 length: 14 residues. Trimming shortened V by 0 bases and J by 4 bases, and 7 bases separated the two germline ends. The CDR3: CASSYSTKYNEQFF. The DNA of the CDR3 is TGTGCCAGCAGTTACTCGACTAAATACAATGAGCAGTTCTTC.

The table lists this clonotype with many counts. As DNA, the CDR3 is TGCAGTGCGCCCCCGAGACAGGGGAGTTACGAGCAGTACTTC. Its protein is CSAPPRQGSYEQYF. The chain employs TRBV20-1 and TRBJ2-7; 8 nucleotides align to TRBD1. Germline loops: CDR1 DFQATT, CDR2 SNEGSKA (reference sequence). Losses at the gene ends were 6 bases for V and 4 bases for J; bases not matched to a gene: 11. CDR3 length: 14 residues.

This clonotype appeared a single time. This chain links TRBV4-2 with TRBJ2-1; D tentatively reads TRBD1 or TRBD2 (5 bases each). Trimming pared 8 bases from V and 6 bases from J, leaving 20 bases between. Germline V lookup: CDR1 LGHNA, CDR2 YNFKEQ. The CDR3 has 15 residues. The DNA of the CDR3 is TGTGCCAGCGGCCCGGGGCTAGTAGCTGGCAATGAGCAGTTCTTC. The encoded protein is CASGPGLVAGNEQFF.

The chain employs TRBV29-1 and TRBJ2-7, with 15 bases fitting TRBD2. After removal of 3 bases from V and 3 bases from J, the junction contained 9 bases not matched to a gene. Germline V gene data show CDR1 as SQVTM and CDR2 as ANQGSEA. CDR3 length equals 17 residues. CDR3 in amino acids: CSVDSGTSGGKGYEQYF. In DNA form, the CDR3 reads TGCAGCGTTGATTCGGGGACTAGCGGGGGGAAAGGCTACGAGCAGTACTTC.

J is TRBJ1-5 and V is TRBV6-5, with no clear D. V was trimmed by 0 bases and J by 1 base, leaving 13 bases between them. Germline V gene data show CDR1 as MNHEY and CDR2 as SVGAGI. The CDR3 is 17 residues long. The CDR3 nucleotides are TGTGCCAGCAGTTACTCAGGAGCGGGGTTGAGCAATCAGCCCCAGCATTTT. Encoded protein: CASSYSGAGLSNQPQHF.

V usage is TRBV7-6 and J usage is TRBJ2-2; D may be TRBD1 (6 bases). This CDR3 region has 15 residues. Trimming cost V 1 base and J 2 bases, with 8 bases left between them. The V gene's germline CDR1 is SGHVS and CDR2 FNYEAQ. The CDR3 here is CASSLGTDNTGELFF. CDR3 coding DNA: TGTGCCAGCAGCTTAGGGACAGATAACACCGGGGAGCTGTTTTTT.

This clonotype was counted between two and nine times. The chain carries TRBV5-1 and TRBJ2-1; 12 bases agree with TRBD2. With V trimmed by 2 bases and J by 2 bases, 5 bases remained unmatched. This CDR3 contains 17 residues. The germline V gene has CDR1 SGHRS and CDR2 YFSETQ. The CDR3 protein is CASSLGLAGKPYNEQFF. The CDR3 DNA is TGCGCCAGCAGCTTAGGACTAGCGGGGAAGCCCTACAATGAGCAGTTCTTC.

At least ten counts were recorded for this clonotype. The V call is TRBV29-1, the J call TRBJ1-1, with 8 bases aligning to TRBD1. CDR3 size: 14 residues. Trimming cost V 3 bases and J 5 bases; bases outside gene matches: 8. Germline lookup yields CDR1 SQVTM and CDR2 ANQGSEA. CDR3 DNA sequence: TGCAGCGTTGAGGTGGGCAGGGGGCGGACTGAAGCTTTCTTT. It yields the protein CSVEVGRGRTEAFF.

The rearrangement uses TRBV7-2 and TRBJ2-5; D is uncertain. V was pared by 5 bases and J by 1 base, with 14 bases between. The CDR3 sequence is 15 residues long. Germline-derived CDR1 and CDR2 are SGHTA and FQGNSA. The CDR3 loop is CASSPEGRFQETQYF. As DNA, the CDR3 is TGTGCCAGCAGCCCAGAAGGACGGTTCCAAGAGACCCAGTACTTC.

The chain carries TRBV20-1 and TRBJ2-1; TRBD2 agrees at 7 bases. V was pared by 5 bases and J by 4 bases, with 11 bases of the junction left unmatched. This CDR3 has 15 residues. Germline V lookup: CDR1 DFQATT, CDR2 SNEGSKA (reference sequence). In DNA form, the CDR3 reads TGCAGTGCTCGAGTCCTAGGCGGGGGATACAATGAGCAGTTCTTC. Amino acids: CSARVLGGGYNEQFF.

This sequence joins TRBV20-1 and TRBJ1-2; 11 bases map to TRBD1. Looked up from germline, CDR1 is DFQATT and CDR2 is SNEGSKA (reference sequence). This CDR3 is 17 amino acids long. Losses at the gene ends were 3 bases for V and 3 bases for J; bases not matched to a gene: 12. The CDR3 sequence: CSARAFPGQGVYYGYTF. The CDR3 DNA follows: TGCAGTGCTAGGGCGTTCCCGGGACAGGGGGTTTACTATGGCTACACCTTC.

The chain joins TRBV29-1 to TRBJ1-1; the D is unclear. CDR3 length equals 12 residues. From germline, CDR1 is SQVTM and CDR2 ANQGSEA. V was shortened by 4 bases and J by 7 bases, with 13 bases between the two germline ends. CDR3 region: CSVAWGIGEAFF. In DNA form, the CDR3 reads TGCAGCGTTGCGTGGGGTATCGGTGAAGCTTTCTTT.

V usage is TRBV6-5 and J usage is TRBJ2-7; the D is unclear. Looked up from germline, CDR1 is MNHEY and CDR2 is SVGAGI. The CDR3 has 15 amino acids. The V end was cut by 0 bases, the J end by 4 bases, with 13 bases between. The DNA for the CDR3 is TGTGCCAGCAGTTACTCGAAAGGGTTCATGTACGAGCAGTACTTC. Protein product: CASSYSKGFMYEQYF.

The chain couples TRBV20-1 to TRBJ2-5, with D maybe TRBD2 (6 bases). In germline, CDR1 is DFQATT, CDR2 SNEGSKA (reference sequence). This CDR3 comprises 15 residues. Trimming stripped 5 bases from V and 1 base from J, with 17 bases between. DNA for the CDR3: TGCAGTGCTCCCCATTACCGGGGGACCCAAGAGACCCAGTACTTC. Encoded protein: CSAPHYRGTQETQYF.

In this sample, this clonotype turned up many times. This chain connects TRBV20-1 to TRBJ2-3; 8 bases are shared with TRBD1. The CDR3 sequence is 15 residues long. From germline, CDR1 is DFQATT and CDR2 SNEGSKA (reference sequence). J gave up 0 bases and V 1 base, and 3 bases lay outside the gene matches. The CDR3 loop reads CSARGDRYSTDTQYF. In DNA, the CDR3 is TGCAGTGCTAGAGGGGACAGGTATAGCACAGATACGCAGTATTTT.

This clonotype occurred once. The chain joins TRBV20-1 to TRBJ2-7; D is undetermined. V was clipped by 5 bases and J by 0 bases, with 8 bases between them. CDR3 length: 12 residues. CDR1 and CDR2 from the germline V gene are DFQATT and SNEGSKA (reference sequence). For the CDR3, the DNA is TGCAGTGCTCTACTCCACTCCTACGAGCAGTACTTC. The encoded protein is CSALLHSYEQYF.

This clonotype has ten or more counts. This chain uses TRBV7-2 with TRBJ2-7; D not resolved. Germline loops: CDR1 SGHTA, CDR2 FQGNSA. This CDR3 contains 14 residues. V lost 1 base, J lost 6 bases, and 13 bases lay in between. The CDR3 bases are TGTGCCAGCAGCTTAGTTTCCGGAGCCCTCGAGCAGTACTTC. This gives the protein CASSLVSGALEQYF.

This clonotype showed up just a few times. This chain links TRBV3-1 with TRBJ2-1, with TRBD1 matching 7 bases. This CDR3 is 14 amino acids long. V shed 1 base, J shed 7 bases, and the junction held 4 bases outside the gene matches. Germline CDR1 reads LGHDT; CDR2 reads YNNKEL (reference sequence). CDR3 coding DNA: TGTGCCAGCAGCCAAGTACAGGGGCGAAATGAGCAGTTCTTC. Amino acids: CASSQVQGRNEQFF.